This section outlines one TCR beta chain sequence together with its context. What it binds is unknown. Some clones are missing from TCRdb's copy, which holds only in-frame ones; the method was immunoSEQ multiplex PCR. The repertoire includes under 40,000 clones, over 65% of them detected once, and approximately 15% sits in the top ten. This record belongs to a study of PD-1 blockade in classical Hodgkin lymphoma. Whole-study results and caveats: When set against healthy donors, newly diagnosed patients were reported to show lower baseline TCR diversity. CD8+ TCR diversity did not rise significantly by C4D1, unlike CD4+. Partial responders and progressors had significantly lower baseline TCR diversity.

Trimming stripped 4 bases from V and 5 bases from J, with 11 bases between. The CDR3 length is 13 residues. Germline V lookup: CDR1 KGHSH, CDR2 LQKENI. Each of the patients experienced relapse following autologous stem cell transplantation, and their brentuximab vedotin exposure differed. The sequence was collected from a human donor with classical Hodgkin lymphoma. The V and J genes are TRBV18 and TRBJ2-5, with TRBD1 as a possible D gene (5 bases). The source material was peripheral blood mononuclear cells (PBMCs), sampled before the second cycle of nivolumab. CDR3 bases: TGTGCCAGCTCACGGGGCGCCGGTGAGACCCAGTACTTC. It yields the protein CASSRGAGETQYF.